These 15 T cell receptor beta chains were sequenced from one sample in a study of T cell responses to AZD1222 COVID-19 vaccine. This table comes from immunoSEQ multiplex PCR, and its TCRdb copy is limited to in-frame clones, with some not included. The sample includes about 130,000 clones, about nine tenths of them seen just once. The source material was peripheral blood, sampled on day 0 of AZD1222 vaccination. The origin of the receptors is an adult in good health.

The chain employs TRBV5-4 and TRBJ2-7; D remains unclear. CDR1 and CDR2 from the germline V gene are SGHNT and YYREEE (reference sequence). The CDR3 is 13 residues long. Trimming left V 4 bases short and J 4 bases short, with 12 bases between. CDR3 amino acids: CASSLEPRYEQYF. Here the CDR3 DNA reads TGTGCCAGCAGCCTTGAACCTAGGTACGAGCAGTACTTC.

This clone was counted between two and nine times. V gene TRBV7-9 combines with J gene TRBJ1-5; weak D call: TRBD1 (6 bases). This CDR3 is built from 15 residues. Trimming pared 3 bases from V and 4 bases from J, leaving 13 bases between. Germline V lookup: CDR1 SEHNR, CDR2 FQNEAQ (reference sequence). The CDR3 nucleotides read TGTGCCAGCAGCTTGGGTAACCAGGGGAATCAGCCCCAGCATTTT. As protein: CASSLGNQGNQPQHF. Variable domain in full (rest from reference TRBV7-9 and TRBJ1-5): DTGVSQNPRHKITKRGQNVTFRCDPISEHNRLYWYRQTLGQGPEFLTYFQNEAQLEKSRLLSDRFSAERPKGSFSTLEIQRTEQGDSAMYLCASSLGNQGNQPQHFGDGTRLSIL.

This chain links TRBV23-1 with TRBJ2-7, with 7 nucleotides matching TRBD2. TRBV23-1 is classed as an ORF, of uncertain function. This CDR3 spans 13 amino acids. With 11 bases clipped from V and 6 bases from J, the junction kept 13 bases outside the gene matches. The CDR3 DNA sequence: TGCGCCCTTCGGGGAGGGGACCGTTCCGAGCAGTACTTC. Its protein is CALRGGDRSEQYF.

The chain recombines TRBV2 with TRBJ2-5, with TRBD2 matching over 14 bases. This CDR3 has 20 amino acids. Trimming cost V 2 bases and J 2 bases; bases outside gene matches: 13. In germline, CDR1 is SNHLY, CDR2 FYNNEI. CDR3 DNA: TGTGCCAGCAGTGAACAAGGACTAGCGGGGGGCCTACATAGACAAGAGACCCAGTACTTC. Translated: CASSEQGLAGGLHRQETQYF. Complete variable domain (other parts from reference TRBV2 and TRBJ2-5): EPEVTQTPSHQVTQMGQEVILRCVPISNHLYFYWYRQILGQKVEFLVSFYNNEISEKSEIFDDQFSVERPDGSNFTLKIRSTKLEDSAMYFCASSEQGLAGGLHRQETQYFGPGTRLLVL.

This chain joins TRBV24-1 and TRBJ2-7, with a possible D match to TRBD1 (5 bases). The germline CDR1 and CDR2 sequences are KGHDR and SFDVKD. The V end was cut by 5 bases, the J end by 0 bases, with 7 bases between. CDR3 length: 13 residues. The CDR3: CATSGQSSYEQYF. The DNA of the CDR3 is TGTGCCACCAGTGGACAGAGCTCCTACGAGCAGTACTTC.

The chain carries TRBV6-1 and TRBJ2-4; D is unclear. V lost 3 bases to trimming and J lost 1 base, with 7 bases between them. The germline V gene encodes CDR1 MNHNS and CDR2 SASEGT. This CDR3 is built from 14 residues. As DNA, the CDR3 is TGTGCCAGCAGTGAGCAGGTTGCCAAAAACATTCAGTACTTC. Translated, it gives CASSEQVAKNIQYF.

Only a few counts were recorded for this clone. The gene calls are TRBV12-3 or TRBV12-4 and TRBJ2-7; 9 positions agree with TRBD1. V trimming: 9 bases; J trimming: 2 bases; junction bases outside the gene matches: 5. This CDR3 contains 13 residues. In DNA form, the CDR3 reads TGTGCCAGTGGGAACAGGGGGCCCTACGAGCAGTACTTC. It translates to CASGNRGPYEQYF.

Comments on this clone: The junction shows a germline mismatch at one end, possibly a read error. This chain uses TRBV7-7 with TRBJ1-3; weak D call: TRBD1 (5 bases). This CDR3 has 14 amino acids. Per germline, CDR1 SSHAT and CDR2 FNYEAQ (reference sequence). CDR3 residues: CASSPTARGNTIYF. CDR3 sequence (DNA): TGTGCTAGCAGCCCGACAGCGAGGGGAAACACCATATATTTT.

The CDR3 bases are TGTGCCAGCAGCTTTGGAGGGCCAAATGAGCAGTTCTTC. Translated, it gives CASSFGGPNEQFF. The chain joins TRBV11-2 to TRBJ2-1; a possible D gene is TRBD2 (6 bases). With 3 bases removed from V and 7 bases from J, the gap between germline ends came to 10 bases. CDR1 and CDR2 (germline): SGHAT, FQNNGV. The CDR3 is 13 amino acids.

This clone is a singleton in its sample. The V call is TRBV6-2 or TRBV6-3, the J call TRBJ2-1, with 12 bases that match TRBD2. The CDR3 has 19 residues. The germline V gene encodes CDR1 MNHEY and CDR2 SVGEGT. V trimming: 6 bases; J trimming: 0 bases; junction bases outside the gene matches: 12. The chain's CDR3 is CASSKPRTSGDPSYNEQFF. The CDR3 nucleotides read TGTGCCAGCAGCAAACCCCGGACTAGCGGGGATCCCTCCTACAATGAGCAGTTCTTC.

This clone was counted once. The chain joins TRBV27 to TRBJ2-2; 9 bases fit TRBD2. The trim removed 9 bases at V and 5 bases at J, leaving 7 bases unmatched. CDR1 is MNHEY, CDR2 SMNVEV, per germline (reference sequence). The CDR3 sequence is 14 residues long. The CDR3, as DNA: TGTGCCAGTTGTAGCGGGAGCTGGACCGGGGAGCTGTTTTTT. Translation: CASCSGSWTGELFF.

The chain links TRBV10-1 to TRBJ1-5; D might be TRBD1 (6 bases). Between the trimmed V and J ends, which lost 5 bases and 4 bases, there was a span of 9 bases. This CDR3 contains 13 residues. Germline-derived CDR1 and CDR2 are WNHNN and SYGVQD (reference sequence). In nucleotides, the CDR3 is TGCGCCAGCAGTCTACAGGGAAATCAGCCCCAGCATTTT. Its translation: CASSLQGNQPQHF.

The chain has TRBV28 and TRBJ1-5, with D tentatively TRBD1 (6 bases). In germline, CDR1 is MDHEN, CDR2 SYDVKM. The germline V and J ends were trimmed by 5 bases and 0 bases, with 23 bases remaining between them. This CDR3 is 19 amino acids long. DNA for the CDR3: TGTGCCAGCAGTACTCCATGGGGGGGGGCACCCTTTAGCAATCAGCCCCAGCATTTT. Its translation is CASSTPWGGAPFSNQPQHF.

The V and J genes are TRBV7-2 and TRBJ2-7, with TRBD1 matching 9 bases. Germline trimming cut 1 base from V and 7 bases from J; bases unmatched to any gene: 5. The germline V gene encodes CDR1 SGHTA and CDR2 FQGNSA. The CDR3 spans 14 residues. This CDR3 reads CASSLVGQGREQYF. CDR3 nucleotides: TGTGCCAGCAGCTTAGTTGGACAGGGGAGGGAGCAGTACTTC.

The chain has TRBV9 and TRBJ1-2; TRBD1 matches 7 bases. Germline V gene data show CDR1 as SGDLS and CDR2 as YYNGEE. V was clipped by 0 bases and J by 8 bases; unmatched bases: 7. CDR3 length: 14 residues. CDR3 bases: TGTGCCAGCAGCGTAGAGTTAGGGGGCCGGGGCTACACCTTC. This translates into CASSVELGGRGYTF.